This T cell receptor beta chain was retrieved from a study of technical replicates of blood from several donors. TCRdb's table, derived via immunoSEQ multiplex PCR, lists solely in-frame clones and lacks some. This sample has 70,000 to 95,000 clones; about 90% occur once, and the top ten carry 0.3% to 0.5%. CDR1 and CDR2 (germline): WSHSY, SAAADI. Trimming took 7 bases from V and 0 from J, leaving 16 bases between them. This CDR3 has 15 amino acids. The sample comprised T cells isolated from PBMCs. This receptor was taken from a human donor in good health. Some clones in this sample may be carry-over from other donors' samples. The chain couples TRBV10-2 to TRBJ2-7; weak D call: TRBD2 (6 bases). This chain's CDR3 is CASTTLATSSYEQYF. CDR3 sequence (DNA): TGCGCCAGCACTACCCTAGCGACCAGCTCCTACGAGCAGTACTTC.